The 20 T cell receptor beta chains in this list originate from one sample, sequenced in a study of cytomegalovirus exposure and HLA in healthy donors. Primers for the PCR totalled 60 Vbeta and 13 Jbeta. Measured with immunoSEQ multiplex PCR; TCRdb has only the in-frame clones, and not every one. The sample records around 150,000 clones, approximately 88% being singletons. The source material was PBMCs. All receptors derive from a woman younger than 30 in good health and CMV-seronegative.

In its sample, this clone was seen a few times. V usage is TRBV5-1 and J usage is TRBJ2-3; possibly TRBD2 for D (6 bases). Trimming left V 6 bases short and J 0 bases short, with 11 bases between. CDR1 and CDR2 from the germline V gene are SGHRS and YFSETQ. CDR3 length equals 14 residues. The CDR3 loop is CASTSGGSTDTQYF. CDR3 sequence (DNA): TGCGCCAGCACCTCAGGAGGGAGCACAGATACGCAGTATTTT.

The V call is TRBV28, the J call TRBJ1-5; TRBD1 matches 10 bases. The V gene's germline CDR1 is MDHEN and CDR2 SYDVKM. The CDR3 consists of 16 residues. The V and J ends lost 6 bases and 7 bases, in that order; junction bases with no gene match: 12. CDR3 region: CASSRIRDRGDQPQHF. For the CDR3, the DNA is TGTGCCAGCAGCAGAATAAGGGACAGGGGAGACCAGCCCCAGCATTTT.

This clone was recorded only once. The CDR3 coding sequence is TGTGCCATCGGTAGGCGGGTCGACAATGAGCAGTTCTTC. It specifies CAIGRRVDNEQFF. The chain employs TRBV10-3 and TRBJ2-1; D is possibly TRBD2 (5 bases). V lost 8 bases to trimming and J lost 5 bases, with 13 bases between them. Germline values: CDR1 ENHRY, CDR2 SYGVKD. There are 13 residues in the CDR3.

The chain recombines TRBV10-1 with TRBJ2-7; a weak D match, TRBD1 (6 bases). The germline gives CDR1 WNHNN, CDR2 SYGVQD (reference sequence). Trimming took off 3 bases at V and 6 bases at J, with 12 bases between the two ends. This CDR3 has 13 residues. CDR3 DNA sequence: TGCGCCAGCAGTGACAACAGGGTTGGCGAGCAGTACTTC. It is translated as CASSDNRVGEQYF.

V is TRBV5-6 and J is TRBJ1-6; tentatively, D is TRBD1 (5 bases). Trimming removed 3 bases from V and 10 bases from J, with 11 bases in between. Germline V lookup: CDR1 SGHDT, CDR2 YYEEEE. The CDR3 contains 13 residues. The CDR3 sequence: CASSSTQGSPLHF. The CDR3 DNA follows: TGTGCCAGCAGCTCTACCCAGGGCTCACCCCTCCACTTT.

This clone is a singleton in its sample. The chain carries TRBV10-3 and TRBJ2-7; D perhaps matches TRBD1 (6 bases). Germline V gene data show CDR1 as ENHRY and CDR2 as SYGVKD. This CDR3 is built from 16 residues. The germline V and J ends were trimmed by 0 bases and 3 bases, with 15 bases remaining between them. This CDR3 is CAISESVGQKFYEQYF. CDR3 sequence (DNA): TGTGCCATCAGTGAGTCCGTAGGACAGAAATTCTACGAGCAGTACTTC.

This clone was seen more than once but under ten times. The chain joins TRBV6-1 to TRBJ1-2; 9 bases line up with TRBD1. This CDR3 spans 15 amino acids. Germline V lookup: CDR1 MNHNS, CDR2 SASEGT. V trimming: 7 bases; J trimming: 11 bases; junction bases outside the gene matches: 17. CDR3 loop: CASTTKQGANRGYTF. For the CDR3, the DNA is TGTGCCAGCACAACCAAACAGGGGGCTAATCGGGGTTACACCTTC.

The chain uses TRBV2 and TRBJ1-5; D remains unclear. CDR3 length: 14 residues. Trimming removed 2 bases from V and 4 bases from J, with 9 bases in between. Germline CDR1 and CDR2: SNHLY and FYNNEI. The CDR3, as DNA: TGTGCCAGCAGTGAATTTTTCAGGAATCAGCCCCAGCATTTT. It encodes CASSEFFRNQPQHF.

The chain recombines TRBV5-4 with TRBJ2-7, with D possibly TRBD1 on 6 matching bases. Trimming removed 1 base at V and 6 bases at J, with 14 bases between. Germline lookup yields CDR1 SGHNT and CDR2 YYREEE (reference sequence). This CDR3 has 14 amino acids. In nucleotides, the CDR3 is TGTGCCAGCAGCTTGTATAAGGGGGTGGGCGAGCAGTACTTC. It encodes CASSLYKGVGEQYF.

The V gene is TRBV5-4, the J gene TRBJ2-3; 7 bases line up with TRBD2. Germline V gene sequence: CDR1 SGHNT, CDR2 YYREEE (reference sequence). V shed 4 bases, J shed 0 bases, and the junction held 5 bases outside the gene matches. This CDR3 spans 15 amino acids. CDR3 protein: CASSAGAGSTDTQYF. The CDR3 region has the DNA TGTGCCAGCAGCGCCGGAGCGGGGAGCACAGATACGCAGTATTTT. Filled out from reference TRBV5-4 and TRBJ2-3, the complete variable domain reads ETGVTQSPTHLIKTRGQQVTLRCSSQSGHNTVSWYQQALGQGPQFIFQYYREEENGRGNFPPRFSGLQFPNYSSELNVNALELDDSALYLCASSAGAGSTDTQYFGPGTRLTVL.

The chain carries TRBV5-4 and TRBJ2-3; 12 bases map to TRBD2. Germline V CDR1 and CDR2: SGHNT, YYREEE (reference sequence). The V gene end was trimmed by 3 bases and the J gene end by 6 bases; junction bases not matched to a gene: 20. This CDR3 region has 20 residues. The CDR3 DNA sequence: TGTGCCAGCAGCTCCGCCACGGGACAAGCTAGCGGGGGGGCGGGGGATACGCAGTATTTT. The encoded protein is CASSSATGQASGGAGDTQYF.

In this sample, this clone turned up once. The same CDR3 is also encoded by other DNA sequences in this sample. The chain employs TRBV6-5 and TRBJ1-5, with TRBD1 matching 8 bases. Germline CDR1 MNHEY, CDR2 SVGAGI. The CDR3 consists of 15 residues. Trimming cost V 5 bases and J 1 base; bases outside gene matches: 4. CDR3 sequence (DNA): TGTGCCAGCAGTCCCGACAGGGGCAGCAATCAGCCCCAGCATTTT. Protein product: CASSPDRGSNQPQHF.

The chain combines TRBV19 with TRBJ2-7; TRBD1 matches 9 bases. The trim removed 2 bases at V and 5 bases at J, leaving 7 bases unmatched. The CDR3 length is 15 residues. CDR1 and CDR2 from the germline V gene are LNHDA and SQIVND (reference sequence). The CDR3 DNA reads TGTGCCAGTAGTATAAGCGGACAGGGGAAAAACGAGCAGTACTTC. As protein: CASSISGQGKNEQYF.

This clone was seen once. This sequence joins TRBV18 and TRBJ1-1; D ambiguous. V gave up 6 bases and J gave up 5 bases, with 7 bases separating them. The CDR3 covers 11 residues. Germline V gives CDR1 KGHSH, CDR2 LQKENI. The CDR3, as DNA: TGTGCCAGCTCCGCGGGGACTGAAGCTTTCTTT. It specifies CASSAGTEAFF.

The V gene is TRBV7-3, the J gene TRBJ2-5, with a tentative D call TRBD2 (7 bases). Per germline, CDR1 SGHTA and CDR2 FQGTGA. The V end lost 0 bases, the J end lost 5 bases, and 13 bases lay between the germline ends. The length of the CDR3 is 15 residues. The CDR3 DNA is TGTGCCAGCAGCTTAACGGGGGGGCCAGGCGAGACCCAGTACTTC. Its protein product is CASSLTGGPGETQYF.

This chain connects TRBV6-5 to TRBJ2-7; TRBD2 is a possible D gene (5 bases). The CDR3 spans 14 residues. Trimming removed 2 bases from V and 9 bases from J, with 17 bases in between. Germline CDR1 reads MNHEY; CDR2 reads SVGAGI. CDR3 sequence (DNA): TGTGCCAGCAGTTACATCGGACTGGAGGACGGGCAGTACTTC. As protein: CASSYIGLEDGQYF.

The sample holds a few counts of this clone. In nucleotides, the CDR3 is TGTGCCAGCAGCTACCGGGACAGGGTGGCAGATACGCAGTATTTT. Protein: CASSYRDRVADTQYF. The chain couples TRBV9 to TRBJ2-3; 9 bases are a match to TRBD1. Germline V gene lookup returns CDR1 SGDLS and CDR2 YYNGEE. This CDR3 is built from 15 residues. The V gene end was trimmed by 4 bases and the J gene end by 4 bases; junction bases not matched to a gene: 7.

This clone was found once. V and J are TRBV19 and TRBJ1-2, with a possible D match to TRBD1 (5 bases). The germline V gene encodes CDR1 LNHDA and CDR2 SQIVND (reference sequence). With 5 bases removed from V and 7 bases from J, the gap between germline ends came to 11 bases. CDR3 length: 12 residues. CDR3 loop: CASSLQGGGYTF. CDR3 bases: TGTGCCAGTAGTCTCCAGGGAGGTGGCTACACCTTC. The full variable domain, its missing parts supplied by reference TRBV19 and TRBJ1-2, is DGGITQSPKYLFRKEGQNVTLSCEQNLNHDAMYWYRQDPGQGLRLIYYSQIVNDFQKGDIAEGYSVSREKKESFPLTVTSAQKNPTAFYLCASSLQGGGYTFGSGTRLTVV.

As regards this clone: Different DNA sequences within this sample yield the same CDR3. The V gene is TRBV5-1, the J gene TRBJ2-5; 7 bases map to TRBD2. The V segment lost 0 bases and the J segment 5 bases; nucleotides outside the gene matches: 4. The CDR3 is 14 amino acids. Looked up from germline, CDR1 is SGHRS and CDR2 is YFSETQ. The DNA of the CDR3 is TGCGCCAGCAGCTTGGGGCAGGGAGGGGAGACCCAGTACTTC. It yields the protein CASSLGQGGETQYF.

This rearrangement joins TRBV19 to TRBJ1-4; 9 bases are shared with TRBD1. V shed 8 bases and J 8 bases; nucleotides not matched to a gene: 9. Germline V gene lookup returns CDR1 LNHDA and CDR2 SQIVND (reference sequence). The CDR3 runs 14 residues. The CDR3 DNA reads as TGTGCCAGTGTCAGGACAGGGGAACCCGAAAAACTGTTTTTT. Translated: CASVRTGEPEKLFF.